Each of the 25 T cell receptor beta chains below was sequenced from the same sample in a study of T cells in Graves' hyperthyroidism and ophthalmopathy. Amplification targeted TCR beta CDR3 regions from RNA transcripts. The study used the HTBI primer set for a first-round RT-PCR of the TCR CDR3. TCRdb ran MiXCR on the multiplex PCR reads and lists one entry per CDR3 protein. Of around 340,000 distinct CDR3 sequences detected, around a sixth appear once; the ten largest clones hold approximately 33%. The material sequenced was blood. The receptors were gathered from a man aged 25-45 years with Graves' hyperthyroidism.

This clonotype was detected many times. The rearrangement joins TRBV11-3 to TRBJ2-1; the D gene is possibly TRBD1 (5 bases). Per the germline V gene, CDR1 is SGHNT and CDR2 is YENEEA. Between the trimmed V and J ends, which lost 4 bases and 6 bases, there was a span of 16 bases. CDR3 size: 15 residues. The CDR3 loop is CASSSSREYLNEQFF. CDR3 sequence (DNA): TGTGCCAGCAGCTCCTCCAGGGAATATCTCAATGAGCAGTTCTTC. Combining the CDR3 with reference TRBV11-3 and TRBJ2-1 gives the whole variable domain EAGVVQSPRYKIIEKKQPVAFWCNPISGHNTLYWYLQNLGQGPELLIRYENEEAVDDSQLPKDRFSAERLKGVDSTLKIQPAELGDSAVYLCASSSSREYLNEQFFGPGTRLTVL.

This clonotype was counted many times. V usage is TRBV28 and J usage is TRBJ2-3; D gene unclear. The CDR3 extends over 12 amino acids. Trimming cost V 2 bases and J 6 bases, with 6 bases left between them. CDR1 is MDHEN and CDR2 is SYDVKM in the germline V gene. CDR3 sequence reads: CASSLLRDTQYF. The CDR3 coding sequence is TGTGCCAGCAGTTTACTCAGGGATACGCAGTATTTT.

V gene TRBV20-1 combines with J gene TRBJ1-1, with TRBD1 as a possible D gene (5 bases). This CDR3 contains 13 residues. Germline V gene lookup returns CDR1 DFQATT and CDR2 SNEGSKA (reference sequence). The V end lost 0 bases, the J end lost 6 bases, and 11 bases lay between the germline ends. The CDR3 is CSARDLGGPEAFF. The CDR3 DNA reads TGCAGTGCTAGAGATCTCGGGGGTCCTGAAGCTTTCTTT.

In its sample, this clonotype was seen many times. The chain links TRBV20-1 to TRBJ2-1, with 12 nucleotides matching TRBD2. CDR1 and CDR2 from the germline V gene are DFQATT and SNEGSKA (reference sequence). The CDR3 has 17 residues. The ends lost 5 bases at V and 0 bases at J; junction bases unmatched: 8. The CDR3 spells CSARTSGESSSYNEQFF. The CDR3 DNA sequence: TGCAGTGCTCGGACTAGCGGGGAATCCTCCTCCTACAATGAGCAGTTCTTC.

This clonotype was counted at least ten times. The CDR3 nucleotides read TGTGCCAGCACTCTGGGAGCCGATACGCAGTATTTT. Translated: CASTLGADTQYF. This chain connects TRBV2 to TRBJ2-3; D might be TRBD2 (5 bases). Germline CDR1 is SNHLY and CDR2 is FYNNEI. V was clipped by 7 bases and J by 6 bases, with 11 bases between them. The CDR3 runs 12 residues.

The rearrangement joins TRBV12-3 or TRBV12-4 to TRBJ2-7, with D unresolved. The CDR3 consists of 13 residues. V gave up 6 bases and J gave up 2 bases, with 11 bases separating them. CDR3 sequence (DNA): TGTGCCAGCAGGCCCGGGTCGGCCTACGAGCAGTACTTC. It translates to CASRPGSAYEQYF.

This chain links TRBV6-6 with TRBJ1-1; tentatively, D is TRBD1 (5 bases). CDR1 MNHNY and CDR2 SVGAGI come from the germline V gene (reference sequence). Trimming took 1 base from V and 4 from J, leaving 16 bases between them. The CDR3 extends over 16 amino acids. The CDR3 nucleotides are TGTGCCAGCAGTTACTACCGCCTTACTGGGACCACTGAAGCTTTCTTT. It translates to CASSYYRLTGTTEAFF.

Ten or more counts support this clonotype. The chain links TRBV6-5 to TRBJ2-2; D unclear. The CDR3 is 13 residues long. V lost 2 bases, J lost 4 bases, and 5 bases lay in between. From germline, CDR1 is MNHEY and CDR2 SVGAGI. The CDR3 DNA reads as TGTGCCAGCAGTTACGGCGGCACCGGGGAGCTGTTTTTT. It codes for CASSYGGTGELFF.

The V and J genes are TRBV27 and TRBJ2-7, with TRBD2 matching over 16 bases. The CDR3 length is 21 residues. Germline CDR1 and CDR2: MNHEY and SMNVEV (reference sequence). Trimming cost V 5 bases and J 5 bases; bases outside gene matches: 21. The CDR3 DNA follows: TGTGCCAGCAGTCGCTCATTCCCCGGGACTAGCGGGAGGGCCTTCAACCACGAGCAGTACTTC. It encodes CASSRSFPGTSGRAFNHEQYF.

This clonotype came up a few times. The V gene is TRBV29-1, the J gene TRBJ2-7, with D perhaps matching TRBD1 (6 bases). CDR1 SQVTM and CDR2 ANQGSEA come from the germline V gene. Trimming pared 1 base from V and 3 bases from J, leaving 16 bases between. This CDR3 contains 15 residues. The CDR3 is CSVEVDRPANYEQYF. The CDR3 DNA is TGCAGCGTTGAAGTTGACAGGCCAGCCAACTACGAGCAGTACTTC.

The chain joins TRBV9 to TRBJ2-7; tentative D call: TRBD2 (5 bases). V lost 4 bases, J lost 2 bases, and 13 bases lay in between. The germline V gene has CDR1 SGDLS and CDR2 YYNGEE. There are 14 residues in the CDR3. The CDR3 loop is CASSPRTYAYEQYF. For the CDR3, the DNA is TGTGCCAGCAGCCCCCGGACTTACGCCTACGAGCAGTACTTC.

The chain combines TRBV11-2 with TRBJ2-1; TRBD2 agrees at 7 bases. Germline CDR1 and CDR2: SGHAT and FQNNGV. J gave up 11 bases and V 5 bases, and 18 bases lay outside the gene matches. CDR3 length: 16 residues. The CDR3 sequence is CASSQEGLTSTLKQFF. The CDR3 nucleotides are TGTGCCAGCAGCCAAGAGGGACTAACTTCGACCTTGAAGCAGTTCTTC.

The rearrangement uses TRBV2 and TRBJ2-2, with TRBD2 matching 9 bases. The length of the CDR3 is 19 residues. V lost 6 bases, J lost 4 bases, and 18 bases stayed unmatched. Per germline, CDR1 SNHLY and CDR2 FYNNEI. CDR3 sequence reads: CASRGRLAEPSGVTGELFF. DNA of the CDR3: TGTGCCAGCAGGGGTCGACTAGCGGAACCCTCGGGGGTCACCGGGGAGCTGTTTTTT.

The table lists this clonotype with a few counts. V gene TRBV5-1 combines with J gene TRBJ2-7; D is perhaps TRBD1 or TRBD2 (5 bases each). The CDR3 has 14 amino acids. Trimming took off 1 base at V and 6 bases at J, with 14 bases between the two ends. Germline CDR1 SGHRS, CDR2 YFSETQ. The CDR3 spells CASSLTRDLGEQYF. The CDR3 DNA sequence: TGCGCCAGCAGCTTGACACGGGACCTAGGCGAGCAGTACTTC.

This clonotype occurred a few times. The rearrangement joins TRBV10-3 to TRBJ2-1, with TRBD1 matching over 10 bases. J gave up 3 bases and V 4 bases, and 0 bases lay outside the gene matches. In germline, CDR1 is ENHRY, CDR2 SYGVKD. The CDR3 has 14 amino acids. The CDR3 region is CAISGTGGYNEQFF. The CDR3 coding sequence is TGTGCCATCAGTGGGACAGGGGGCTACAATGAGCAGTTCTTC.

There are a few counts of this clonotype. V is TRBV27 and J is TRBJ2-1, with 12 nucleotides matching TRBD2. The J segment lost 2 bases and the V segment lost 5 bases, leaving 10 bases of the junction unmatched. CDR3 length: 18 amino acids. The germline V gene has CDR1 MNHEY and CDR2 SMNVEV (reference sequence). CDR3 sequence reads: CASSRLAGDVGPYNEQFF. CDR3 sequence (DNA): TGTGCCAGCAGTAGACTAGCGGGAGACGTTGGCCCCTACAATGAGCAGTTCTTC.

The sample holds a few counts of this clonotype. V usage is TRBV5-6 and J usage is TRBJ2-7, with TRBD1 matching 7 bases. The junction had 6 bases not matched to a gene; V was cut back by 4 bases and J by 2 bases. The germline CDR1 and CDR2 sequences are SGHDT and YYEEEE. The CDR3 is made up of 14 amino acids. CDR3 coding DNA: TGTGCCAGCAGCCACCGGGACAGCCCCTACGAGCAGTACTTC. Residues: CASSHRDSPYEQYF.

The J gene is TRBJ2-3, the V gene TRBV24-1; a possible D gene is TRBD2 (6 bases). The germline V and J ends were trimmed by 10 bases and 2 bases, with 9 bases remaining between them. There are 12 residues in the CDR3. Germline loops: CDR1 KGHDR, CDR2 SFDVKD. The CDR3 loop is CATRGITDTQYF. The CDR3 nucleotides read TGTGCCACGCGCGGGATCACAGATACGCAGTATTTT.

This clonotype was counted a few times. The gene calls are TRBV3-1 and TRBJ1-2; TRBD1 is a possible D gene (5 bases). Deletions cut 6 bases from V and 6 bases from J, with 14 bases between. Germline CDR1 LGHDT, CDR2 YNNKEL (reference sequence). The CDR3 is made up of 13 amino acids. In nucleotides, the CDR3 is TGTGCCAGCAGTCACAGGAACGCCCATGGCTACACCTTC. This sequence encodes CASSHRNAHGYTF.

At least ten counts were recorded for this clonotype. The chain recombines TRBV7-9 with TRBJ2-5, with TRBD2 matching 9 bases. CDR3 length: 14 amino acids. Germline loops: CDR1 SEHNR, CDR2 FQNEAQ (reference sequence). The ends lost 5 bases at V and 0 bases at J; junction bases unmatched: 1. For the CDR3, the DNA is TGTGCCAGCAGCCGACTAGCGGACCAAGAGACCCAGTACTTC. This gives the protein CASSRLADQETQYF.

This clonotype was recorded at least ten times. CDR3 region: CASSQTAAYEQYF. The CDR3 DNA follows: TGTGCCAGCTCCCAGACAGCCGCCTACGAGCAGTACTTC. The chain joins TRBV18 to TRBJ2-7; the D gene is possibly TRBD1 (5 bases). V lost 6 bases, J lost 2 bases, and 11 bases lay in between. Germline V gene data show CDR1 as KGHSH and CDR2 as LQKENI. The CDR3 consists of 13 residues.

The gene calls are TRBV11-2 and TRBJ2-7, with TRBD1 matching over 8 bases. The germline V gene has CDR1 SGHAT and CDR2 FQNNGV. Trimming cost V 3 bases and J 6 bases; bases outside gene matches: 7. The CDR3 consists of 14 residues. The CDR3, as DNA: TGTGCCAGCAGCTTGGGGACAGGCAGGCCCGAGCAGTACTTC. It specifies CASSLGTGRPEQYF.

On this clonotype: This is likely a read error, given that the CDR3 carries no conserved phenylalanine or tryptophan at its end. The chain employs TRBV28 and TRBJ1-2; D is possibly TRBD1 (5 bases). From germline, CDR1 is MDHEN and CDR2 SYDVKM. The CDR3 runs 13 residues. V was shortened by 4 bases and J by 0 bases, with 6 bases between the two germline ends. DNA of the CDR3: TGTGCCAGCAGTTCGACAGCTAACTATGGCTACACCCTC. This codes for CASSSTANYGYTL.

This clonotype was observed at least ten times. This chain joins TRBV24-1 and TRBJ2-3, with 7 bases that match TRBD2. CDR3 size: 19 residues. Germline V lookup: CDR1 KGHDR, CDR2 SFDVKD. Trimming at V came to 0 bases and at J to 2 bases, leaving 13 bases not matched to a gene. Written as DNA, the CDR3 is TGTGCCACCAGTGATTTGCGGGGAGCGCTAGCGGAAAACACAGATACGCAGTATTTT. This codes for CATSDLRGALAENTDTQYF.

This clonotype was picked up a small number of times. The chain recombines TRBV4-2 with TRBJ2-7; D is perhaps TRBD2 (6 bases). Looked up from germline, CDR1 is LGHNA and CDR2 is YNFKEQ. The V end was cut by 3 bases, the J end by 4 bases, with 10 bases between. This CDR3 is built from 13 residues. The CDR3 region has the DNA TGTGCCAGCAGCCACCCAGGAGGGTACGAGCAGTACTTC. It yields the protein CASSHPGGYEQYF.